Sequencing of this T cell receptor (beta chain) was carried out in a study of T cell responses to AZD1222 COVID-19 vaccine. Study conclusions and caveats: Spike-wide vaccine-associated CD4 TCRs dominated at 160-218 and 743-854. Clonal diversity may have been underestimated, and the donors were mostly white British, with more females than males.

Note on this clone: Its antigen is still unknown.

CDR1 and CDR2 from the germline V gene are MNHEY and SVGAGI. The CDR3 contains 14 residues. Trimming shortened V by 2 bases and J by 4 bases, and 9 bases separated the two germline ends. TCRdb keeps only in-frame clones here, not all; method: immunoSEQ multiplex PCR. The table lists about 39,000 clones, just over 85% of them singletons. This receptor was obtained from an adult who received the MenACWY meningococcal vaccine as a control. The rearrangement joins TRBV6-5 to TRBJ1-5, with a possible D match to TRBD1 (5 bases). The material was peripheral blood, obtained 28 days after the second dose of the MenACWY control vaccine. CDR3 in DNA: TGTGCCAGCAGTTACGCGGGGCCAAATCAGCCCCAGCATTTT. This translates into CASSYAGPNQPQHF.